This TCR beta chain was recorded in a study of technical replicates of blood from a few donors. TCRdb's copy holds only in-frame clones and misses some; the assay was immunoSEQ multiplex PCR. The table includes about 100,000 clones, more than 90% detected once. This TCR came from a human donor in good health. Sequencing was performed on T cells isolated from PBMCs.

The CDR3 loop is CASSSGTGISGELFF. In DNA form, the CDR3 reads TGTGCCAGCAGCTCCGGGACAGGGATTAGCGGGGAGCTGTTTTTT. The genes are TRBV6-5 and TRBJ2-2, with 9 bases aligning to TRBD1. The germline V gene encodes CDR1 MNHEY and CDR2 SVGAGI. The CDR3 loop spans 15 amino acids. The V segment lost 6 bases and the J segment 7 bases; nucleotides outside the gene matches: 9.